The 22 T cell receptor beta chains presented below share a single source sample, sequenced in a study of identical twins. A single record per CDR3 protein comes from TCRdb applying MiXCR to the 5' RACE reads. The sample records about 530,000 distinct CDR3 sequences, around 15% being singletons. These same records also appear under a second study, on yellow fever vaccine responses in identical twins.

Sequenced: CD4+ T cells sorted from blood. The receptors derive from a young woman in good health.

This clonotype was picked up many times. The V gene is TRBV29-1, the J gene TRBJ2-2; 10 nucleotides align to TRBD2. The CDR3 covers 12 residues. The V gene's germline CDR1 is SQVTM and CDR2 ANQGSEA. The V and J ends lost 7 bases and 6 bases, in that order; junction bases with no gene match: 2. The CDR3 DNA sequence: TGCAGCGATCTAGCGGGAGCCGGGGAGCTGTTTTTT. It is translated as CSDLAGAGELFF.

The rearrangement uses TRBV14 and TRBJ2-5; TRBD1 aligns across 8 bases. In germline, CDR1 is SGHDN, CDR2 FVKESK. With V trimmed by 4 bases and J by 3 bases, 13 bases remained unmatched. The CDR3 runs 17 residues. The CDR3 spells CASSRFRTGRFEETQYF. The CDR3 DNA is TGTGCCAGCAGCCGATTCCGGACAGGGAGGTTCGAAGAGACCCAGTACTTC.

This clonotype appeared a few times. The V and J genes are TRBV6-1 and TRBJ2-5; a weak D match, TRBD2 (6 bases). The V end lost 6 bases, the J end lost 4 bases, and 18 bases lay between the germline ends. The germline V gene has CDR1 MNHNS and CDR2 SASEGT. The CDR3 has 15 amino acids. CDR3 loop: CASSRYSGGPETQYF. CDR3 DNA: TGTGCCAGCAGCCGTTATTCCGGGGGACCAGAGACCCAGTACTTC.

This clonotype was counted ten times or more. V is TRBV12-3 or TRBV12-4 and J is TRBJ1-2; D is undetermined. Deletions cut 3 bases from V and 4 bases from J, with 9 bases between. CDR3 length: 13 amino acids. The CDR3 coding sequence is TGTGCCAGCAGTTTGGGCACCAGCTATGGCTACACCTTC. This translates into CASSLGTSYGYTF.

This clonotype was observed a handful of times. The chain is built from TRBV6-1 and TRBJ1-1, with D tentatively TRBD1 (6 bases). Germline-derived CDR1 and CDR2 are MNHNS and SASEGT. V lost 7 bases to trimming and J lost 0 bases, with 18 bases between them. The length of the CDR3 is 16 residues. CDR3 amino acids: CASTRTASHLNTEAFF. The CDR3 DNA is TGTGCCAGCACCCGGACAGCATCCCACTTGAACACTGAAGCTTTCTTT.

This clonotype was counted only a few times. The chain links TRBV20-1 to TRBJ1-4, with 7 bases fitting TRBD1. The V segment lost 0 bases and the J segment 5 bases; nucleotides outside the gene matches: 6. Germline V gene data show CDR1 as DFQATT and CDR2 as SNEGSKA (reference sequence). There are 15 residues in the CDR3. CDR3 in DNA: TGCAGTGCTAGAGAAGATTGGGACAGCAATGAAAAACTGTTTTTT. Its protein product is CSAREDWDSNEKLFF.

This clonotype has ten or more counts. CDR3 protein: CSARVKGETQYF. DNA of the CDR3: TGCAGTGCTAGAGTAAAAGGGGAGACCCAGTACTTC. The J gene is TRBJ2-5, the V gene TRBV20-1; no firm D call. V dropped 1 base and J dropped 5 bases, with 8 bases sitting between them. Germline CDR1 is DFQATT and CDR2 is SNEGSKA (reference sequence). The length of the CDR3 is 12 residues.

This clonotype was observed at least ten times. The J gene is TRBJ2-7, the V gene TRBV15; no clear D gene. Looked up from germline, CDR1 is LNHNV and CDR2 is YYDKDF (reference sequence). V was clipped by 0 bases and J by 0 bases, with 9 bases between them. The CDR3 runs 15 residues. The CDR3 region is CATSRDLASSYEQYF. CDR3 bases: TGTGCCACCAGCAGAGATCTTGCGAGCTCCTACGAGCAGTACTTC.

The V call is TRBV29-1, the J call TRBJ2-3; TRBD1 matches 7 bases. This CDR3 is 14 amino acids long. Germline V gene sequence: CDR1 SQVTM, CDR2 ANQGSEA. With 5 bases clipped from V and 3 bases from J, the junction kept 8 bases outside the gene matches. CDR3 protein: CSVRRQGGTDTQYF. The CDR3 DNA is TGCAGCGTTCGACGACAGGGCGGGACAGATACGCAGTATTTT.

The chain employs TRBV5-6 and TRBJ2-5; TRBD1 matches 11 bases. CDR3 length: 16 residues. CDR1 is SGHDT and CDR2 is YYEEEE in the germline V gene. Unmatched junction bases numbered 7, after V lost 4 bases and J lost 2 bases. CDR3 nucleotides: TGTGCCAGCAGCAGAAACCGGGACAGGGGGCAAGAGACCCAGTACTTC. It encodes CASSRNRDRGQETQYF.

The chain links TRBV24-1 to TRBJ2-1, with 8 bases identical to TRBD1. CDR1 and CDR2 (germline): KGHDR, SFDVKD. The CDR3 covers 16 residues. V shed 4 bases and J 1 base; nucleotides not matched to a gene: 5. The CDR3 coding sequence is TGTGCCACCAGTGACACGGGACAGGATTCCTACAATGAGCAGTTCTTC. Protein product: CATSDTGQDSYNEQFF.

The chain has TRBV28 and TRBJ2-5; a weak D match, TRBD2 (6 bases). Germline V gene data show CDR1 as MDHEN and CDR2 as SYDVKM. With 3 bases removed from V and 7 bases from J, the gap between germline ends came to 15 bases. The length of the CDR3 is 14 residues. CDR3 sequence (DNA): TGTGCCAGCAGTTTTAGGCGGGGATCATCGACCCAGTACTTC. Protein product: CASSFRRGSSTQYF.

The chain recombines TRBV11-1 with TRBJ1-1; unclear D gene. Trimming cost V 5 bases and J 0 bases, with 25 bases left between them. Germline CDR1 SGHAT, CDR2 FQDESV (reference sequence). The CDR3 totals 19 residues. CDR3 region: CASSITAGGYSFMNTEAFF. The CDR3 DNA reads TGTGCCAGCAGCATCACGGCGGGCGGCTACTCTTTCATGAACACTGAAGCTTTCTTT.

In DNA form, the CDR3 reads TGTGCCAGCAGCCAAGATTTGCGGGAGGTGGTCGAGCAGTACTTC. Translating it yields CASSQDLREVVEQYF. This chain connects TRBV3-1 to TRBJ2-7; TRBD2 agrees at 8 bases. Germline V CDR1 and CDR2: LGHDT, YNNKEL (reference sequence). The V segment lost 0 bases and the J segment 6 bases; nucleotides outside the gene matches: 7. This CDR3 has 15 residues.

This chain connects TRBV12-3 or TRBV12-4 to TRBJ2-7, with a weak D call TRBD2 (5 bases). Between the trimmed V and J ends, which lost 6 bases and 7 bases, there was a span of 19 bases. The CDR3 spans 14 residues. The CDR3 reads CASSLASAGGEQYF. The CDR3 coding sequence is TGTGCCAGCAGCCTCGCGTCGGCGGGCGGAGAGCAGTACTTC.

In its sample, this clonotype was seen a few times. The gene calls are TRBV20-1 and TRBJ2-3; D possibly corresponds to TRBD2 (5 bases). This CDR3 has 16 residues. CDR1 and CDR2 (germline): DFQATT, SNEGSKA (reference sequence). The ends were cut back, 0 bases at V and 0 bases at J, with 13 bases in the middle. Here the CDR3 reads CSARERAGTSTDTQYF. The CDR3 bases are TGCAGTGCTAGAGAGAGGGCGGGCACTAGCACAGATACGCAGTATTTT.

As DNA, the CDR3 is TGCAGCGTTCAACAGGGAGGTGGGACTAATGAAAAACTGTTTTTT. Protein sequence: CSVQQGGGTNEKLFF. The chain carries TRBV29-1 and TRBJ1-4, with D perhaps TRBD1 (6 bases). V dropped 5 bases and J dropped 2 bases, with 15 bases sitting between them. CDR1 and CDR2 (germline): SQVTM, ANQGSEA. This CDR3 comprises 15 residues.

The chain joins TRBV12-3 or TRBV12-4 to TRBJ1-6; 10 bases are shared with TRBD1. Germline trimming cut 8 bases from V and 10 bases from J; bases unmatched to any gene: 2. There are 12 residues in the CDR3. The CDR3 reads CASGTGESPLHF. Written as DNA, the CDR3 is TGTGCCAGCGGGACAGGGGAGTCACCCCTCCACTTT.

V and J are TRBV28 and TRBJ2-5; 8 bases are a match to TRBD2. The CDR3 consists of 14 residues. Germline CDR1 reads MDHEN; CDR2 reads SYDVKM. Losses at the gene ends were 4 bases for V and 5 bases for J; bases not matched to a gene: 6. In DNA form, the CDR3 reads TGTGCCAGCAGTTCCCCCCAGCGGGGGGAGACCCAGTACTTC. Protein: CASSSPQRGETQYF.

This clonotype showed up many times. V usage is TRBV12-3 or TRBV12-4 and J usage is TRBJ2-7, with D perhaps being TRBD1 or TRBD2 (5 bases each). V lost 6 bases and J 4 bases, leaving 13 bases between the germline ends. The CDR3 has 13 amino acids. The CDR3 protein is CASRVGVLYEQYF. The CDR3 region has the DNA TGTGCCAGCAGGGTGGGGGTTCTTTACGAGCAGTACTTC.

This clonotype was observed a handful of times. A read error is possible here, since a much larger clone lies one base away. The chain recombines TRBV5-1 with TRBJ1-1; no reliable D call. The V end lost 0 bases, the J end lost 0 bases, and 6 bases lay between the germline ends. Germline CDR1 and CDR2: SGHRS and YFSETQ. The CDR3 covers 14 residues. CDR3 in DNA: TGCGCCAGCAGCTTGGAACAGTTGAACACTGAAGCTTTCTTT. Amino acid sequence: CASSLEQLNTEAFF.

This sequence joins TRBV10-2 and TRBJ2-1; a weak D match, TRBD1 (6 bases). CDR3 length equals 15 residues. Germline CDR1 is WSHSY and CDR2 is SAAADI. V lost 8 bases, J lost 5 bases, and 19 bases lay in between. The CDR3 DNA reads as TGCGCCAGCCTAGTTGTCGCCACAGGGAACAATGAGCAGTTCTTC. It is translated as CASLVVATGNNEQFF.